This TCR beta chain stems from a study of PD-L1 blockade in urothelial cancer. Turning to the study itself: Blood was analyzed 3 weeks (second dose) and 6 weeks after treatment start.

V dropped 1 base and J dropped 1 base, with 11 bases sitting between them. The germline CDR1 and CDR2 sequences are SGHVS and FNYEAQ. The CDR3 contains 15 residues. Generated by immunoSEQ multiplex PCR, the TCRdb table keeps only in-frame clones and is missing some. The sample carries 40,000 to 60,000 clones, about 81% recorded once. Time point described: pretreatment peripheral blood. Metastatic or locally advanced urothelial carcinoma was present in the patients. There were between 1 and 8 samples from each patient, taken pretreatment and on-treatment. This clone came up a few times. This sequence was found in a man between 65 and 85 years old with urothelial cancer. The chain employs TRBV7-6 and TRBJ2-7; D is perhaps TRBD2 (5 bases). The specimen comprised PBMCs, sampled around atezolizumab (anti-PD-L1) treatment. The DNA of the CDR3 is TGTGCCAGCAGCTTAGAAACGGGGAAATCCTACGAGCAGTACTTC. It translates to CASSLETGKSYEQYF. The full variable domain, completed using reference TRBV7-6 and TRBJ2-7, is GAGVSQSPRYKVTKRGQDVALRCDPISGHVSLYWYRQALGQGPEFLTYFNYEAQQDKSGLPNDRFSAERPEGSISTLTIQRTEQRDSAMYRCASSLETGKSYEQYFGPGTRLTVT.